The clone carrying this T cell receptor (beta chain) was counted a few times. The antigen is unknown. One junction end disagrees with the germline gene, perhaps due to a read error. The CDR3 runs to 15 residues. Per the germline V gene, CDR1 is SEHNR and CDR2 is FQNEAQ (reference sequence). As the sequencing template, cDNA was produced by extracting RNA and reverse transcribing it. Libraries were prepared by immunoSEQ multiplex PCR; TCRdb keeps only in-frame clonotypes and omits some of them. The sample comprises 95,000 to 150,000 clones, 47% of which are singletons, and roughly a tenth rests with the top ten. This sample is drawn from a study of CD8+ T cells in alopecia areata. Specimens obtained from alopecia areata patients comprised lesional scalp punch biopsies and peripheral blood. Investigators sorted PBMCs to obtain both CD4+ and CD8+ T cells. Whole-study results and caveats: Normal scalp showed lower clonality than lesional scalp, especially alopecia totalis/universalis. The study also sequences resident alphabeta T cells of normal skin in scalp samples.

The receptor was derived from a human donor with alopecia areata. The gene calls are TRBV7-9 and TRBJ2-2; 11 nucleotides match TRBD2. Sequencing used NKG2D-low CD8+ T cells sorted from blood. The CDR3 DNA sequence: TGCGCCAGCAGCTTACTAGCGGGAGACGACGGGGAGCTGTTTTTT. This codes for CASSLLAGDDGELFF.